This T cell receptor beta chain is drawn from a study of T cell repertoires in cytomegalovirus infection. Study-level background: Both a matching HLA type and CMV infection were indicated by public TCR beta signatures.

CDR1 is SGHVS, CDR2 FQNEAQ, per germline. V was clipped by 3 bases and J by 5 bases, with 5 bases between them. This CDR3 has 11 amino acids. This clonotype was detected ten times or more. What it binds is unknown. From the reads, TCRdb called clonotypes with MiXCR, one entry per CDR3 protein. The data hold around 750,000 distinct CDR3 sequences, with roughly 33% observed a single time. Regarding the study as a whole: CMV carriers with the relevant HLA were identified by cumulative public TCR beta family frequency.

The sample here was cultured CD8+ T cells from PBMCs, taken from culture after CMV antigen stimulation. The clonotype was recovered from a human donor in good health (CMV status not recorded). Some clones in this sample may be carry-over from other donors' samples. The chain combines TRBV7-8 with TRBJ2-7; D unresolved. CDR3: CASSFTNEQYF. The CDR3, as DNA: TGTGCCAGCAGCTTTACAAACGAGCAGTACTTC.